Sequencing of this T cell receptor (beta chain) was carried out in a study of neurological immune-mediated disorders. The study, taken as a whole, reports: Subjects shared no identical expanded-clone CDR3 amino acid sequences, suggesting private TCR-beta repertoires in all groups.

Ten or more counts support this clonotype. Its matching antigen is unknown. This CDR3 has 14 amino acids. Trimming removed 3 bases from V and 5 bases from J, with 10 bases in between. PBMCs numbering 2 million and stored at -80 C yielded the unsorted libraries. 5'RACE with 10-nucleotide random UMIs produced the cDNA. From 15-18 subjects, each sequencing run yielded over 170 million TCR-beta sequences. TCRdb re-analysed the 5' RACE reads in MiXCR, keeping a single row per CDR3 protein. This sample has 65,000 to 90,000 distinct CDR3 sequences, with approximately 5% found just once. Specimen: PBMCs. This chain uses TRBV12-3 or TRBV12-4 with TRBJ2-2; D perhaps matches TRBD1 (5 bases). The TCR originated in a woman aged 25 to 39 with multiple sclerosis. CDR3 region: CASSFVQGTGELFF. CDR3 bases: TGTGCCAGCAGTTTTGTGCAGGGAACCGGGGAGCTGTTTTTT.